The 6 T cell receptor beta chains given below trace back to one sample, sequenced in a study of blood T cell repertoires in COVID-19. Data came from immunoSEQ multiplex PCR; TCRdb stores just in-frame clones and leaves some out. The table shows hundreds of thousands of clones, with around 82% occurring only once. The specimen sequenced was peripheral blood. All receptors come from an elderly woman with acute or convalescent COVID-19.

The chain combines TRBV9 with TRBJ2-2; no clear D gene. The CDR3 sequence is 15 residues long. Germline V gene sequence: CDR1 SGDLS, CDR2 YYNGEE. The V gene lost 0 bases and the J gene lost 4 bases, with 10 bases spanning the gap. CDR3 protein: CASSVVPDITGELFF. The DNA for the CDR3 is TGTGCCAGCAGCGTAGTCCCAGATATCACCGGGGAGCTGTTTTTT.

CDR3: CSVQYTEAFF. CDR3 sequence (DNA): TGCAGCGTTCAGTACACTGAAGCTTTCTTT. The V call is TRBV29-1, the J call TRBJ1-1; D not resolved. Germline CDR1 SQVTM, CDR2 ANQGSEA. V was trimmed by 5 bases and J by 3 bases, leaving 4 bases between them. This CDR3 has 10 residues.

This chain connects TRBV10-3 to TRBJ2-2, with D perhaps TRBD2 (6 bases). Between the trimmed V and J ends, which lost 5 bases and 5 bases, there was a span of 18 bases. CDR1 is ENHRY and CDR2 is SYGVKD in the germline V gene. The CDR3 contains 16 residues. CDR3 in DNA: TGTGCCATCAGTAGGAGGCAGGGAGGAGGTACCGGGGAGCTGTTTTTT. Translating it yields CAISRRQGGGTGELFF.

The V and J genes are TRBV5-5 and TRBJ2-3; TRBD2 aligns across 14 bases. The CDR3 contains 16 residues. The germline V gene has CDR1 SGHKS and CDR2 YYEKEE (reference sequence). Losses at the gene ends were 4 bases for V and 3 bases for J; bases not matched to a gene: 4. CDR3: CASSPGLAGDTDTQYF. Written as DNA, the CDR3 is TGTGCCAGCAGCCCGGGACTAGCGGGGGATACAGATACGCAGTATTTT.

The chain employs TRBV2 and TRBJ1-3; perhaps TRBD1 as D (6 bases). Trimming pared 8 bases from V and 9 bases from J, leaving 14 bases between. The CDR3 sequence is 12 residues long. CDR1 and CDR2 (germline): SNHLY, FYNNEI. The CDR3 region has the DNA TGTGCCAGCGCCAGGGGCGTAGGCACCATATATTTT. Its protein product is CASARGVGTIYF.

This chain links TRBV13 with TRBJ1-1; D is ambiguous. V was shortened by 5 bases and J by 1 base, with 14 bases between the two germline ends. Germline-derived CDR1 and CDR2 are PRHDT and FYEKMQ (reference sequence). The CDR3 runs to 15 residues. The DNA of the CDR3 is TGTGCCAGCAGCCGTCTCCGGAGCTCGAACACTGAAGCTTTCTTT. It yields the protein CASSRLRSSNTEAFF.